These 9 T cell receptor beta chains share one sample of origin, sequenced in a study of vaccination and CD4 T cells after COVID-19. Treatment noted: approximately 9-day PBMC culture with coronavirus spike peptide pools or control peptides (ViraFEST assay). Sequenced with the Oncomine TCR Beta short-read assay was DNA taken from cultured CD4+ T cells. TCRdb reprocessed the PCR reads with MiXCR, giving one entry per CDR3 protein. Of 15,000 to 20,000 distinct CDR3 sequences in the sample, more than 45% were seen once. Their antigens are not known. The sample in question was CD4+ T cells from blood, cultured in vitro, obtained before SARS-CoV-2 vaccination. All receptors come from a human donor who had recovered from COVID-19.

This clonotype was seen a handful of times. The V gene is TRBV20-1, the J gene TRBJ2-3; 11 positions agree with TRBD2. Germline lookup yields CDR1 DFQATT and CDR2 SNEGSKA (reference sequence). Trimming cost V 3 bases and J 0 bases; bases outside gene matches: 8. The CDR3 consists of 17 residues. The CDR3 DNA follows: TGCAGTGCTAGTCGACTAGCGGGAATCCCCAGCACAGATACGCAGTATTTT. Its protein product is CSASRLAGIPSTDTQYF.

The sample holds one count of this clonotype. The rearrangement uses TRBV4-1 and TRBJ1-2; D call uncertain. V shed 0 bases and J shed 8 bases, with 19 bases lying between them. From germline, CDR1 is MGHRA and CDR2 YSYEKL. The CDR3 is 16 residues long. The CDR3 nucleotides are TGCGCCAGCAGCCAAGATATTTTTCCAAGGGAGCGAGGCTACACCTTC. Amino acid sequence: CASSQDIFPRERGYTF.

Only a few counts were recorded for this clonotype. Its ends do not fully match the called genes, so a read error is possible. The rearrangement uses TRBV7-3 and TRBJ1-6; no reliable D call. The CDR3 has 15 amino acids. In germline, CDR1 is SGHTA, CDR2 FQGTGA. The CDR3, as DNA: TGTGCCAGCAGCCTAACGGGAGTGGGAAATTCACCCCTCCACTTT. Its translation: CASSLTGVGNSPLHF.

This sequence joins TRBV6-1 and TRBJ1-2, with 12 nucleotides matching TRBD1. The CDR3 runs to 16 residues. With 8 bases clipped from V and 7 bases from J, the junction kept 14 bases outside the gene matches. Germline CDR1 and CDR2: MNHNS and SASEGT. The CDR3, as DNA: TGTGCCAGCCGATCCTGGCAGGGACAGGGGGCCAGTGGCTACACCTTC. It is translated as CASRSWQGQGASGYTF.

The sample holds a few counts of this clonotype. This chain joins TRBV29-1 and TRBJ1-1, with TRBD1 as a possible D gene (5 bases). Trimming left V 7 bases short and J 1 base short, with 10 bases between. The CDR3 runs 12 residues. Germline loops: CDR1 SQVTM, CDR2 ANQGSEA. The CDR3 protein is CSGGTANTEAFF. The CDR3 bases are TGCAGCGGCGGGACCGCGAACACTGAAGCTTTCTTT.

The chain links TRBV7-9 to TRBJ1-2, with 8 bases aligning to TRBD1. Per the germline V gene, CDR1 is SEHNR and CDR2 is FQNEAQ (reference sequence). V shed 4 bases, J shed 4 bases, and the junction held 11 bases outside the gene matches. This CDR3 has 16 amino acids. Written as DNA, the CDR3 is TGTGCCAGCAGCTCTGACAGGGGCCTAGGTGGCTATGGCTACACCTTC. It specifies CASSSDRGLGGYGYTF.

This chain joins TRBV7-2 and TRBJ2-3, with 9 bases lining up with TRBD2. The germline gives CDR1 SGHTA, CDR2 FQGNSA. This CDR3 is built from 16 residues. Unmatched junction bases numbered 6, after V lost 4 bases and J lost 1 base. The CDR3 nucleotides are TGTGCCAGCAGCTCCAAGCGGGAGGCCCGCACAGATACGCAGTATTTT. Its translation: CASSSKREARTDTQYF.

CDR3 sequence reads: CASSFDRENTEAFF. The DNA of the CDR3 is TGCGCCAGCAGCTTCGACAGGGAGAACACTGAAGCTTTCTTT. The genes are TRBV5-1 and TRBJ1-1; TRBD1 matches 7 bases. CDR3 size: 14 residues. V was clipped by 2 bases and J by 1 base; unmatched bases: 2. The germline gives CDR1 SGHRS, CDR2 YFSETQ.

This clonotype has more than one count but fewer than ten. The rearrangement links TRBV6-2 or TRBV6-3 to TRBJ2-2; the match to TRBD1 covers 9 bases. The CDR3 covers 14 residues. Germline assignment: CDR1 MNHEY and CDR2 SVGEGT. V lost 6 bases, J lost 4 bases, and 3 bases stayed unmatched. CDR3 in amino acids: CASRQGASTGELFF. The CDR3 DNA reads TGTGCCAGCAGACAGGGGGCGAGCACCGGGGAGCTGTTTTTT.